One and the same sample provided the 21 T cell receptor beta chains below, sequenced in a study of blood T cell repertoires in COVID-19. TCRdb's table, derived via immunoSEQ multiplex PCR, lists solely in-frame clones and lacks some. The profile shows some 350,000 clones, approximately 90% of them singletons. Sequencing was carried out using peripheral blood. The receptors were gathered from a woman in her late teens or twenties who had recovered from COVID-19.

V gene TRBV7-2 combines with J gene TRBJ2-1; 8 nucleotides agree with TRBD2. With 1 base clipped from V and 13 bases from J, the junction kept 6 bases outside the gene matches. The CDR3 extends over 13 amino acids. Germline CDR1 SGHTA, CDR2 FQGNSA. CDR3 residues: CASSLGLAYIQFF. CDR3 coding DNA: TGTGCCAGCAGCTTAGGACTAGCGTATATCCAGTTCTTC.

The chain links TRBV6-5 to TRBJ2-5; tentative D call: TRBD2 (5 bases). Trimming pared 8 bases from V and 1 base from J, leaving 14 bases between. The CDR3 consists of 14 residues. From germline, CDR1 is MNHEY and CDR2 SVGAGI. The CDR3 DNA reads TGTGCCAGCGGCACAAGGGAGTTCCAAGAGACCCAGTACTTC. Its translation: CASGTREFQETQYF.

V gene TRBV21-1 combines with J gene TRBJ2-7; the table's D call, TRBD1, has no DNA check behind it. TRBV21-1 is tagged as a pseudogene. This CDR3 comprises 14 residues. This CDR3 is CASSKEDSSYEQYV. CDR3 nucleotides: TGTGCCAGCAGCAAGGAGGACAGCTCCTACGAGCAGTACGTC.

The V and J genes are TRBV11-2 and TRBJ1-4, with D perhaps TRBD1 (6 bases). Germline V gene lookup returns CDR1 SGHAT and CDR2 FQNNGV. The CDR3 is made up of 16 amino acids. Deletions cut 5 bases from V and 3 bases from J, with 16 bases between. The CDR3 loop is CASSPRGTYPNEKLFF. Here the CDR3 DNA reads TGTGCCAGCAGCCCGCGGGGGACATACCCTAATGAAAAACTGTTTTTT.

The genes are TRBV5-6 and TRBJ2-1, with D perhaps matching TRBD2 (5 bases). Germline V gene sequence: CDR1 SGHDT, CDR2 YYEEEE. The CDR3 runs to 13 residues. The V end lost 2 bases, the J end lost 6 bases, and 9 bases lay between the germline ends. CDR3 region: CASSLGSGNEQFF. The DNA of the CDR3 is TGTGCCAGCAGCTTAGGCAGCGGCAATGAGCAGTTCTTC.

The chain links TRBV7-7 to TRBJ2-5; D is possibly TRBD2 (5 bases). CDR1 is SSHAT and CDR2 is FNYEAQ in the germline V gene (reference sequence). Trimming took off 5 bases at V and 2 bases at J, with 15 bases between the two ends. The CDR3 spans 15 residues. The CDR3 sequence: CASSPLPREQETQYF. CDR3 in DNA: TGTGCCAGCAGCCCGCTTCCGAGGGAACAAGAGACCCAGTACTTC.

The rearrangement joins TRBV5-1 to TRBJ1-3; D not resolved. V was pared by 0 bases and J by 0 bases, with 10 bases between. The CDR3 runs to 16 residues. The germline V gene has CDR1 SGHRS and CDR2 YFSETQ. CDR3 in amino acids: CASSLDRGGSGNTIYF. In DNA, the CDR3 is TGCGCCAGCAGCTTGGATCGGGGAGGCTCTGGAAACACCATATATTTT.

The V and J genes are TRBV28 and TRBJ1-6; 9 bases are a match to TRBD1. Germline CDR1 is MDHEN and CDR2 is SYDVKM. V was pared by 6 bases and J by 8 bases, with 5 bases of the junction left unmatched. The CDR3 has 14 amino acids. The CDR3 sequence: CASSRDRVDSPLHF. The CDR3 nucleotides are TGTGCCAGCAGCAGGGACAGGGTGGATTCACCCCTCCACTTT.

The CDR3 sequence: CASSPRQGGTNQPQHF. The CDR3 nucleotides are TGTGCCAGCTCACCTCGACAGGGGGGGACCAATCAGCCCCAGCATTTT. V usage is TRBV18 and J usage is TRBJ1-5; 9 positions agree with TRBD1. The germline V gene encodes CDR1 KGHSH and CDR2 LQKENI. This CDR3 has 16 amino acids. The J segment lost 3 bases and the V segment lost 3 bases, leaving 6 bases of the junction unmatched.

The chain combines TRBV29-1 with TRBJ1-1, with 9 bases aligning to TRBD1. Germline-derived CDR1 and CDR2 are SQVTM and ANQGSEA. The ends lost 7 bases at V and 1 base at J; junction bases unmatched: 7. CDR3 length: 14 residues. The chain's CDR3 is CSGWTGAPNTEAFF. CDR3 coding DNA: TGCAGCGGCTGGACAGGGGCCCCGAACACTGAAGCTTTCTTT.

The chain uses TRBV30 and TRBJ2-3, with 8 bases fitting TRBD2. The CDR3 is 13 residues long. V lost 4 bases and J lost 3; bases outside the gene matches: 3. CDR1 and CDR2 (germline): GTSNPN, SVGIG (reference sequence). The CDR3 DNA sequence: TGTGCCTGGACGGGAGGGGGGACAGATACGCAGTATTTT. Translating it yields CAWTGGGTDTQYF.

The chain recombines TRBV11-3 with TRBJ2-1; a weak D match, TRBD2 (6 bases). The CDR3 sequence is 13 residues long. Trimming pared 5 bases from V and 9 bases from J, leaving 14 bases between. Germline-derived CDR1 and CDR2 are SGHNT and YENEEA. CDR3: CASSPGGVGEQFF. The CDR3 region has the DNA TGTGCCAGCAGCCCCGGAGGGGTCGGTGAGCAGTTCTTC.

The CDR3 coding sequence is TGTGCCAGCAGCCACTCAGATACGCAGTATTTT. It is translated as CASSHSDTQYF. The J gene is TRBJ2-3, the V gene TRBV14; D is unresolved. Trimming removed 3 bases from V and 4 bases from J, with 2 bases in between. Germline CDR1 SGHDN, CDR2 FVKESK. The CDR3 is made up of 11 amino acids. The variable domain in full, completed from reference TRBV14 and TRBJ2-3, reads EAGVTQFPSHSVIEKGQTVTLRCDPISGHDNLYWYRRVMGKEIKFLLHFVKESKQDESGMPNNRFLAERTGGTYSTLKVQPAELEDSGVYFCASSHSDTQYFGPGTRLTVL.

The chain employs TRBV14 and TRBJ1-5; 10 nucleotides agree with TRBD1. The germline CDR1 and CDR2 sequences are SGHDN and FVKESK. The CDR3 contains 15 residues. The V gene end was trimmed by 9 bases and the J gene end by 5 bases; junction bases not matched to a gene: 10. The CDR3: CARQPGQGFYQPQHF. DNA of the CDR3: TGTGCCAGACAACCGGGACAGGGGTTTTATCAGCCCCAGCATTTT. Full variable domain (rest looked up from reference TRBV14 and TRBJ1-5): EAGVTQFPSHSVIEKGQTVTLRCDPISGHDNLYWYRRVMGKEIKFLLHFVKESKQDESGMPNNRFLAERTGGTYSTLKVQPAELEDSGVYFCARQPGQGFYQPQHFGDGTRLSIL.

The chain uses TRBV6-5 and TRBJ2-3; 11 nucleotides match TRBD1. V trimming: 8 bases; J trimming: 6 bases; junction bases outside the gene matches: 4. This CDR3 contains 13 residues. CDR1 MNHEY and CDR2 SVGAGI come from the germline V gene. The CDR3 loop is CASGTGGSDTQYF. The CDR3 nucleotides are TGTGCCAGCGGGACAGGGGGGTCGGATACGCAGTATTTT.

This chain uses TRBV30 with TRBJ1-6, with 10 bases that match TRBD1. CDR1 is GTSNPN and CDR2 is SVGIG in the germline V gene (reference sequence). The V segment lost 4 bases and the J segment 1 base; nucleotides outside the gene matches: 7. The CDR3 is made up of 17 amino acids. The CDR3 reads CAWTHGQGVSYNSPLHF. The CDR3 DNA sequence: TGTGCCTGGACCCACGGACAGGGGGTATCCTATAATTCACCCCTCCACTTT.

The sample holds one count of this clone. The genes are TRBV2 and TRBJ2-6, with 9 bases matching TRBD1. Germline V lookup: CDR1 SNHLY, CDR2 FYNNEI. The junction had 14 bases not matched to a gene; V was cut back by 5 bases and J by 0 bases. The CDR3 contains 20 residues. The chain's CDR3 is CASSPGTGKLSSSGANVLTF. In nucleotides, the CDR3 is TGTGCCAGCAGTCCCGGGACAGGGAAACTTTCCTCCTCTGGGGCCAACGTCCTGACTTTC.

The table lists this clone with a count of one. The J gene is TRBJ2-1, the V gene TRBV9; TRBD2 matches at 11 bases. CDR1 SGDLS and CDR2 YYNGEE come from the germline V gene. V trimming: 0 bases; J trimming: 1 base; junction bases outside the gene matches: 6. The CDR3 totals 18 residues. The DNA of the CDR3 is TGTGCCAGCAGCGTAGGTAGCGGGAGGGCCACGTCCTACAATGAGCAGTTCTTC. It codes for CASSVGSGRATSYNEQFF.

V gene TRBV5-1 combines with J gene TRBJ2-1, with a possible D match to TRBD2 (5 bases). The CDR3 length is 14 residues. Trimming removed 3 bases from V and 3 bases from J, with 10 bases in between. Per germline, CDR1 SGHRS and CDR2 YFSETQ. The CDR3 sequence is CASSSQTIYNEQFF. The CDR3, as DNA: TGCGCCAGCAGCTCGCAGACTATCTACAATGAGCAGTTCTTC.

A few counts support this clone. This rearrangement joins TRBV7-2 to TRBJ2-1, with TRBD2 matching 10 bases. Germline V gives CDR1 SGHTA, CDR2 FQGNSA. There are 15 residues in the CDR3. After removal of 1 base from V and 6 bases from J, the junction contained 3 bases not matched to a gene. CDR3 DNA: TGTGCCAGCAGCTTAGGTAGCGGGAGGCTCAATGAGCAGTTCTTC. This sequence encodes CASSLGSGRLNEQFF.

This chain links TRBV7-2 with TRBJ2-3, with TRBD2 matching over 12 bases. Germline V lookup: CDR1 SGHTA, CDR2 FQGNSA. The length of the CDR3 is 15 residues. The junction had 4 bases not matched to a gene; V was cut back by 5 bases and J by 4 bases. The CDR3 coding sequence is TGTGCCAGCAGCCGTCTAGCGGGGGGGGCAGATACGCAGTATTTT. Its translation: CASSRLAGGADTQYF.